Included here is one T cell receptor beta chain sequence, with context. No antigen is known for it. CDR1 and CDR2 from the germline V gene are MNHEY and SVGAGI. This CDR3 has 13 amino acids. V gave up 6 bases and J gave up 8 bases, with 15 bases separating them. This sample was taken from a study of shared clonotypes between healthy human individuals. Study observations and caveats: Shared clonotypes across all four donors exceeded non-shared ones in generation probability.

Every one of the donors was a Caucasian adult that lived in Nashville, Tennessee. CD4+ cells were split into CD45RA+ naive and CD45RA-negative memory subsets. Assay: immunoSEQ multiplex PCR; the TCRdb copy retains only in-frame clones and omits some. The sample lists some 1 million clones; about 75% were seen once. V and J are TRBV6-5 and TRBJ2-3; D is possibly TRBD1 (5 bases). The clonotype comes from a man between 18 and 35 years old in good health. Sequenced sample: memory CD4+ T cells sorted from blood. Subset: CD45RA-negative fraction. The CDR3 spells CASRREGVGTQYF. The DNA of the CDR3 is TGTGCCAGCAGACGCGAAGGGGTTGGTACGCAGTATTTT.